The 28 T cell receptor beta chains below all came from one sample that was sequenced in a study of T cells in localized non-small cell lung cancer (dated by TCRdb to 2019 to 2021). The method behind the library was the immunoSEQ multiplex PCR assay. TCRdb took over this immuneACCESS table, retaining in-frame rearrangements with V and J assigned. Such tables are incomplete; in checked studies, under half of the missing clones stem from an unresolved V gene, and the remainder is unexplained. Across this sample there are about 45,000 clones, with approximately 81% seen only once. The top ten clonotypes cover about a sixth of the sample. The starting material was peripheral blood mononuclear cells, obtained before any cancer treatment. The receptors were sampled from a man between 40 and 70 years old with stage III lung adenocarcinoma.

The chain combines TRBV27 with TRBJ1-5; D unclear. The V and J ends lost 5 bases and 6 bases respectively, with 14 bases between them. The CDR3 covers 14 residues. Germline loops: CDR1 MNHEY, CDR2 SMNVEV (reference sequence). CDR3 in DNA: TGTGCCAGCAGTATTTCAGGTTACAGTCAGCCCCAGCATTTT. Translation: CASSISGYSQPQHF.

The chain joins TRBV7-2 to TRBJ2-1; possibly TRBD1 or TRBD2 for D (5 bases each). The length of the CDR3 is 17 residues. V was pared by 2 bases and J by 4 bases, with 18 bases between. CDR1 is SGHTA and CDR2 is FQGNSA in the germline V gene. The CDR3 sequence is CASSLITGPAPYNEQFF. Here the CDR3 DNA reads TGTGCCAGCAGCTTAATTACGGGGCCCGCCCCGTACAATGAGCAGTTCTTC.

This clone turned up a few times. The J gene is TRBJ2-5, the V gene TRBV29-1, with a tentative D call TRBD1 (8 bases). Germline V lookup: CDR1 SQVTM, CDR2 ANQGSEA. This CDR3 is 13 amino acids long. The V and J ends lost 7 bases and 3 bases respectively, with 15 bases between them. The CDR3 region has the DNA TGCAGCGAGCGTACAGGGGGGGAAGAGACCCAGTACTTC. Protein product: CSERTGGEETQYF.

This clone was observed a single time. The chain couples TRBV4-1 to TRBJ2-7; tentatively, D is TRBD1 or TRBD2 (5 bases each). This CDR3 is built from 13 residues. Per germline, CDR1 MGHRA and CDR2 YSYEKL. V lost 1 base to trimming and J lost 4 bases, with 8 bases between them. The CDR3 DNA reads as TGCGCCAGCAGCCAAGGGTGGGGGTACGAGCAGTACTTC. Translated, it gives CASSQGWGYEQYF.

This chain uses TRBV19 with TRBJ1-4, with 9 bases lining up with TRBD1. V shed 5 bases, J shed 7 bases, and the junction held 8 bases outside the gene matches. CDR1 and CDR2 from the germline V gene are LNHDA and SQIVND (reference sequence). The CDR3 has 15 residues. The CDR3 DNA reads TGTGCCAGTAGTGCGACAGGGGGATGGGGTGAAAAACTGTTTTTT. Residues: CASSATGGWGEKLFF. Together with reference TRBV19 and TRBJ1-4, the CDR3 gives the full variable domain: DGGITQSPKYLFRKEGQNVTLSCEQNLNHDAMYWYRQDPGQGLRLIYYSQIVNDFQKGDIAEGYSVSREKKESFPLTVTSAQKNPTAFYLCASSATGGWGEKLFFGSGTQLSVL.

This clone was detected only a few times. The V and J genes are TRBV6-5 and TRBJ2-1; 7 nucleotides match TRBD1. Germline trimming cut 0 bases from V and 6 bases from J; bases unmatched to any gene: 8. The CDR3 is made up of 16 amino acids. Germline CDR1 reads MNHEY; CDR2 reads SVGAGI. The CDR3 region is CASSYSRGGLSNEQFF. The CDR3 region has the DNA TGTGCCAGCAGTTACTCCCGAGGGGGCTTAAGCAATGAGCAGTTCTTC.

The chain recombines TRBV5-6 with TRBJ2-1; 9 bases match TRBD1. V lost 4 bases to trimming and J lost 3 bases; unmatched junction nucleotides: 5. The CDR3 loop spans 15 amino acids. Germline CDR1 is SGHDT and CDR2 is YYEEEE. This CDR3 reads CASSAGTGNYNEQFF. Written as DNA, the CDR3 is TGTGCCAGCAGCGCCGGGACAGGGAACTACAATGAGCAGTTCTTC.

The genes are TRBV6-5 and TRBJ2-2; 9 bases are a match to TRBD1. With 11 bases clipped from V and 7 bases from J, the junction kept 11 bases outside the gene matches. The CDR3 covers 14 residues. The germline V gene encodes CDR1 MNHEY and CDR2 SVGAGI. CDR3 protein: CAAKGQGSVGELFF. CDR3 sequence (DNA): TGTGCCGCCAAAGGACAGGGGTCGGTCGGGGAGCTGTTTTTT.

The chain couples TRBV18 to TRBJ2-2; D is ambiguous. V lost 6 bases and J 4 bases, leaving 15 bases between the germline ends. The CDR3 covers 15 residues. The germline gives CDR1 KGHSH, CDR2 LQKENI. This CDR3 reads CASSQRSSVTGELFF. In DNA, the CDR3 is TGTGCCAGCTCGCAGAGAAGCTCCGTCACCGGGGAGCTGTTTTTT.

For this clone: Compared with germline, one end of the junction differs, possibly owing to a read error. The rearrangement joins TRBV12-5 to TRBJ2-2; D is undetermined. The CDR3 loop spans 13 amino acids. Germline V CDR1 and CDR2: LGHNT, FRNRAP. Here the CDR3 DNA reads TGTGCTAATGGTGGTGGGAACACCGGGGAGCTGTTTTTT. Amino acid sequence: CANGGGNTGELFF.

The rearrangement links TRBV5-4 to TRBJ1-1; perhaps TRBD1 as D (6 bases). This CDR3 region has 12 residues. Trimming shortened V by 4 bases and J by 9 bases, and 13 bases separated the two germline ends. Germline V gene sequence: CDR1 SGHNT, CDR2 YYREEE (reference sequence). CDR3 in amino acids: CASSGRTDQAFF. The CDR3 DNA is TGTGCCAGCAGCGGGAGGACAGACCAAGCTTTCTTT.

The gene calls are TRBV10-3 and TRBJ1-2; TRBD1 matches 9 bases. The CDR3 extends over 14 amino acids. J gave up 7 bases and V 3 bases, and 6 bases lay outside the gene matches. The V gene's germline CDR1 is ENHRY and CDR2 SYGVKD. The CDR3, as DNA: TGTGCCATCAGTGAAAGGGACAGGGAGGTTGGCTACACCTTC. Its translation: CAISERDREVGYTF.

The chain couples TRBV5-6 to TRBJ1-3, with 9 bases matching TRBD1. The CDR3 loop spans 18 amino acids. V trimming: 0 bases; J trimming: 0 bases; junction bases outside the gene matches: 7. The germline gives CDR1 SGHDT, CDR2 YYEEEE. The CDR3 spells CASSLVGQGTYSGNTIYF. CDR3 sequence (DNA): TGTGCCAGCAGCTTGGTTGGACAGGGGACATACTCTGGAAACACCATATATTTT.

The chain combines TRBV10-3 with TRBJ2-3; D is possibly TRBD1 (5 bases). This CDR3 contains 15 residues. V lost 0 bases and J lost 5, with 12 bases in between. Germline V gene lookup returns CDR1 ENHRY and CDR2 SYGVKD. CDR3 nucleotide sequence: TGTGCCATCAGTGAGTCGGGGCAGGGCGGAGATACGCAGTATTTT. This sequence encodes CAISESGQGGDTQYF.

The chain recombines TRBV28 with TRBJ2-7, with TRBD1 matching over 9 bases. The CDR3 is 16 residues long. Germline values: CDR1 MDHEN, CDR2 SYDVKM. Unmatched junction bases numbered 10, after V lost 6 bases and J lost 1 base. The CDR3 DNA is TGTGCCAGCAGGACCCATACCGGGACAGGGTCCTACGAGCAGTACTTC. Translation gives CASRTHTGTGSYEQYF.

The genes are TRBV5-1 and TRBJ1-1; D unresolved. CDR1 and CDR2 from the germline V gene are SGHRS and YFSETQ. The CDR3 covers 15 residues. Trimming removed 3 bases from V and 2 bases from J, with 14 bases in between. The CDR3 DNA follows: TGCGCCAGCAGCTCCCTATCGGGCAGCAACACTGAAGCTTTCTTT. It yields the protein CASSSLSGSNTEAFF.

In this sample, this clone turned up a few times. The chain recombines TRBV19 with TRBJ2-7, with 7 bases matching TRBD1. Germline V gene data show CDR1 as LNHDA and CDR2 as SQIVND (reference sequence). V lost 3 bases and J lost 6; bases outside the gene matches: 8. The CDR3 covers 14 residues. This CDR3 is CASSIRDSGAEQYF. As DNA, the CDR3 is TGTGCCAGTAGTATCAGGGACAGTGGGGCCGAGCAGTACTTC.

The J gene is TRBJ2-1, the V gene TRBV9, with a weak D call TRBD2 (5 bases). V dropped 2 bases and J dropped 1 base, with 13 bases sitting between them. This CDR3 has 16 amino acids. Per germline, CDR1 SGDLS and CDR2 YYNGEE. The chain's CDR3 is CASSVDPSGSYNEQFF. CDR3 nucleotides: TGTGCCAGCAGCGTGGACCCCTCGGGATCCTACAATGAGCAGTTCTTC. The full variable domain, in which reference TRBV9 and TRBJ2-1 provide the parts outside the CDR3, is DSGVTQTPKHLITATGQRVTLRCSPRSGDLSVYWYQQSLDQGLQFLIQYYNGEERAKGNILERFSAQQFPDLHSELNLSSLELGDSALYFCASSVDPSGSYNEQFFGPGTRLTVL.

This clone was picked up a small number of times. The rearrangement uses TRBV5-1 and TRBJ2-5; 7 positions match TRBD2. CDR1 SGHRS and CDR2 YFSETQ come from the germline V gene. After removal of 3 bases from V and 3 bases from J, the junction contained 5 bases not matched to a gene. The CDR3 loop spans 14 amino acids. The CDR3 loop is CASSSGTMEETQYF. For the CDR3, the DNA is TGCGCCAGCAGCTCCGGGACTATGGAAGAGACCCAGTACTTC.

The CDR3 spells CASSYGTGAENIQYF. Here the CDR3 DNA reads TGTGCCAGCAGTTACGGGACAGGGGCGGAAAACATTCAGTACTTC. The rearrangement joins TRBV6-6 to TRBJ2-4; 10 bases are shared with TRBD1. V trimming: 2 bases; J trimming: 5 bases; junction bases outside the gene matches: 3. Germline CDR1 is MNHNY and CDR2 is SVGAGI (reference sequence). CDR3 size: 15 residues.

This clone was counted many times. The chain couples TRBV27 to TRBJ2-7, with D unclear. The CDR3 has 20 residues. Germline V CDR1 and CDR2: MNHEY, SMNVEV (reference sequence). V was cut by 5 bases and J by 0 bases, with 29 bases left in between. The CDR3 nucleotides read TGTGCCAGCAGTCCTCCCAAATACGGCTCTTCATTGTTGAGCTCCTACGAGCAGTACTTC. This encodes CASSPPKYGSSLLSSYEQYF.

The CDR3 is CASSGRPGGQTQYF. The CDR3 DNA sequence: TGTGCCAGCAGCGGCCGACCCGGAGGGCAGACCCAGTACTTC. The chain recombines TRBV9 with TRBJ2-5, with D tentatively TRBD2 (6 bases). Germline CDR1 is SGDLS and CDR2 is YYNGEE. V was trimmed by 3 bases and J by 6 bases, leaving 15 bases between them. This CDR3 comprises 14 residues.

The V call is TRBV7-2, the J call TRBJ2-5; no clear D gene. Germline loops: CDR1 SGHTA, CDR2 FQGNSA. The CDR3 is 13 amino acids. Trimming pared 5 bases from V and 1 base from J, leaving 8 bases between. The CDR3 DNA reads TGTGCCAGCAGCCTCTGGGCCCAAGAGACCCAGTACTTC. This sequence encodes CASSLWAQETQYF.

Only one count was recorded for this clone. The genes are TRBV21-1 and TRBJ2-7; the table names TRBD2, a call not compared with the DNA. TRBV21-1 is deemed a pseudogene. The CDR3 runs 12 residues. The CDR3, as DNA: TGTGCCAGCAGCAAGTTAATCGGCGAGCAGTACTTC. It translates to CASSKLIGEQYF.

This chain's CDR3 is CASSRQELTYEQYF. In DNA form, the CDR3 reads TGTGCCAGCAGCCGACAGGAACTTACCTACGAGCAGTACTTC. The chain combines TRBV5-4 with TRBJ2-7, with a tentative D call TRBD1 (6 bases). Germline loops: CDR1 SGHNT, CDR2 YYREEE (reference sequence). V was pared by 4 bases and J by 2 bases, with 13 bases between. The CDR3 length is 14 residues. Supplemented by reference TRBV5-4 and TRBJ2-7, the full variable domain reads ETGVTQSPTHLIKTRGQQVTLRCSSQSGHNTVSWYQQALGQGPQFIFQYYREEENGRGNFPPRFSGLQFPNYSSELNVNALELDDSALYLCASSRQELTYEQYFGPGTRLTVT.

This rearrangement joins TRBV6-6 to TRBJ2-7, with D possibly TRBD1 on 5 matching bases. Trimming cost V 6 bases and J 2 bases, with 17 bases left between them. The CDR3 loop spans 15 amino acids. Germline assignment: CDR1 MNHNY and CDR2 SVGAGI (reference sequence). CDR3 in DNA: TGTGCCAGCAGCAATACCCCCGGCAGGGCCTACGAGCAGTACTTC. This translates into CASSNTPGRAYEQYF.

This chain links TRBV6-1 with TRBJ1-1; TRBD1 is a possible D gene (5 bases). The germline gives CDR1 MNHNS, CDR2 SASEGT. This CDR3 contains 14 residues. V was pared by 6 bases and J by 4 bases, with 15 bases between. CDR3 DNA: TGTGCCAGCAGCCCCGAAGGGGCGGGCACTGAAGCTTTCTTT. Translation: CASSPEGAGTEAFF.

The chain employs TRBV4-1 and TRBJ2-3, with D unclear. Germline CDR1 MGHRA, CDR2 YSYEKL. The CDR3 consists of 15 residues. Trimming cost V 0 bases and J 2 bases, with 9 bases left between them. The CDR3 reads CASSQERNFTDTQYF. CDR3 nucleotides: TGCGCCAGCAGCCAAGAGCGGAACTTCACAGATACGCAGTATTTT.